This T cell receptor (beta chain) appears in the sequencing data of a study of blood T cell repertoires in COVID-19 (dated by TCRdb to about 2020). Regarding the study in general: Samples covering the acute and convalescent phases of COVID-19 were provided by collaborators in the United States, Italy and Spain. The material from the prospective study consisted of cDNA or gDNA derived from T cells, B-cell-depleted T cells, or PBMCs. Deeply sampled blood TCRbeta repertoires from subjects exposed to, actively infected with, or recovered from COVID-19 were included in the dataset. The repertoires were released in a freely available public database meant as a resource for research on the immune response to SARS-CoV-2. Samples were obtained from the ongoing ImmuneRACE study (first 160 participants) and from over a thousand subjects provided by 6 global collaborators. A de-identified subject ID, COVID-19 status, age in years and sex were almost always included in the sample metadata. Where HLA class I and class II types were available, the types were taken from metadata supplied by the sample provider, not from assay-based typing.

Notes on this clone: Its antigen target is currently unknown. Base qualities are not at hand, and no much larger clone is one base apart.

Beyond this particular receptor, the publication reports: The quantity of clinical and demographic metadata differed by source and by participant and was supplied without curation.

In the prospective study, participants were roughly 18 to 95 years old, resided in fewer than 25 geographic areas of the United States, and were enrolled through a virtual design. Cohort assignment in the prospective study relied on participant-reported clinical history from a screening survey and a study questionnaire. Mobile phlebotomists in the prospective study collected whole blood, serum and a nasopharyngeal or oropharyngeal swab from every participant. Over a roughly 2-month period, participants in the prospective study had the option of providing additional blood draws and questionnaires. Blood samples from the prospective study were shipped frozen or at room temperature prior to DNA extraction. Its CDR3 holds 16 amino acids, cysteine through phenylalanine. The sequence is cut down to CDR3 DNA, 48 bases in frame from base 1. Relative to germline, V is 6 bases shorter and J is 0 bases shorter, with 14 bases between their ends. The germline V gene (reference sequence) yields LNHDA for CDR1 and SQIVND for CDR2.

The immunoSEQ Assay, a bias-controlled multiplex PCR, was used to amplify TCRbeta CDR3 regions from genomic DNA. The paper's data handling went like this. Nucleated cell counts per sample were estimated from amplification of reference gene primers within the assay. Sequence reads were collapsed and filtered to measure the absolute abundance of every unique TCRbeta CDR3 rearrangement. For each sample, productive Simpson clonality was calculated as the square root of Simpson's diversity index across productive rearrangements. In TCRdb, the immuneACCESS table is reduced to in-frame sequences with V and J assigned. These tables do not hold every clone; where another copy was compared, an unresolved V gene accounts for under half, and the others remain unexplained. V and J calls and clone size are those listed in that table; D and trimming were worked out from the DNA. The sample yields 150,000 or so clones; approximately 82% were counted once. The ten top clones hold approximately 4% of the sample.

The sequence was obtained from a woman in her forties or fifties in a cohort exposed to, infected with or recovered from COVID-19 (not recorded which). The rearrangement combines TRBV19 with TRBJ2-2, and TRBD1 may be the D gene, going by 6 matching bases. Sequences were obtained from PBMCs or T cells enriched from blood (not recorded which). The CDR3 region reads CASRITGRSNTGELFF. The DNA sequence reads TGTGCCAGTAGAATAACAGGGAGATCGAACACCGGGGAGCTGTTTTTT.